This TCR beta chain was documented in a study of blood T cell repertoires in COVID-19 (dated by TCRdb to 2018 to 2021). In the study overall: Samples from collaborators originated in the United States, Italy and Spain and spanned both the acute and convalescent phases of COVID-19. The prospective study material was composed of cDNA or gDNA derived from T cells, B-cell-depleted T cells, or PBMCs. A freely available public database, intended as a resource for researchers studying the immune response to SARS-CoV-2, is where the repertoires were released. Where HLA class I and class II types were available, the types were taken from metadata supplied by the sample provider, not from assay-based typing. Deeply sampled blood TCRbeta repertoires from subjects exposed to, actively infected with, or recovered from COVID-19 were included in the dataset. The samples were drawn from the first 160 participants of the ongoing ImmuneRACE study and from some 1,300 subjects provided by 6 global collaborators. The sample metadata nearly always contained a de-identified subject ID, COVID-19 status, age in years and sex.

As to this clone: Its antigen has not been determined. No base quality values were provided; no much bigger clone lies one nucleotide off.

TCRbeta CDR3 regions were amplified from genomic DNA by means of the immunoSEQ Assay, a bias-controlled multiplex PCR. The authors' pipeline ran thus. The number of nucleated cells in each sample was estimated from the amplification of reference gene primers within the assay. Sequence reads were collapsed and filtered to measure the absolute abundance of every unique TCRbeta CDR3 rearrangement. For each sample, productive Simpson clonality was calculated by taking the square root of Simpson's diversity index across productive rearrangements. TCRdb retrieved this table from immuneACCESS and kept in-frame rearrangements only. Not all clones are present; in checked studies, unresolved V genes account for under half, and no reason is known for the remainder. V and J calls and clone size come straight from that table; D and trimming were deduced from the DNA. The sample table contains under 200,000 clones; only one count was recorded for 80% to 90% of them. The ten largest make up around 5.4% of the sample.

At one collaborating source in Seattle, patients were enrolled during active infection and were followed longitudinally through the course of disease. Each collaborating institution followed its own protocols to collect whole blood in K2EDTA tubes. For TCRbeta analysis, collaborators shipped samples in one of three forms: frozen whole blood, isolated PBMCs, or DNA extracted from either of those sample types. The paper's findings and limits, for the study overall: The amount of clinical and demographic metadata varied by source and participant and was provided uncurated.

A distance of 5 bases separates the germline ends of V and J, which lose 2 bases and 1 base respectively. Counted from cysteine to phenylalanine, this CDR3 has 14 amino acids. Just the 42-base CDR3 DNA is kept, in frame starting at base 1. From a lookup of the germline V gene (reference sequence), CDR1 and CDR2 are MNHEY and SMNVEV. Input material: peripheral blood. The source of this sequence is a woman aged 45-60 years with COVID-19, enrolled during active disease. The chain was built from TRBV27 and TRBJ2-2; no D segment can be confidently identified. The sequenced DNA is TGTGCCAGCAGTTTAACCAGGAACACCGGGGAGCTGTTTTTT. It specifies CASSLTRNTGELFF.